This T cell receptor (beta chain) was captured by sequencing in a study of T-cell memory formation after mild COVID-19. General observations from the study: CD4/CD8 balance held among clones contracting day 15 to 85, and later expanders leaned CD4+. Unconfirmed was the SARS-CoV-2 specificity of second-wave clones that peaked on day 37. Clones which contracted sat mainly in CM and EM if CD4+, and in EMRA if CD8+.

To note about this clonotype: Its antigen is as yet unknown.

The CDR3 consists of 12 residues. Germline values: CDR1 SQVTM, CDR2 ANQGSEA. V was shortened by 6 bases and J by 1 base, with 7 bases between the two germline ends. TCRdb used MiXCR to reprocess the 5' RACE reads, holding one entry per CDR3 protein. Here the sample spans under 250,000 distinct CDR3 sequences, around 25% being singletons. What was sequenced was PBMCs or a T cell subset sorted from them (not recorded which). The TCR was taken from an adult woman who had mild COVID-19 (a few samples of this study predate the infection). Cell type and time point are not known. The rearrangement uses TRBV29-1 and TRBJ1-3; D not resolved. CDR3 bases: TGCAGCGTCCGAAAGTCTGGAAACACCATATATTTT. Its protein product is CSVRKSGNTIYF.